This T cell receptor (beta chain) was captured by sequencing in a study of T cells in Graves' hyperthyroidism and ophthalmopathy. CDR1 and CDR2 (germline): KGHSH, LQKENI. With V trimmed by 3 bases and J by 4 bases, 7 bases remained unmatched. This CDR3 comprises 16 residues. The CDR3 regions of TCR beta were amplified from RNA transcripts. TCR CDR3 underwent first-round RT-PCR with the HTBI primer set. Each CDR3 protein gets one entry after TCRdb re-called the multiplex PCR reads with MiXCR. The data show about 210,000 distinct CDR3 sequences, under 20% seen once. This clonotype was found a few times. Its antigen is not known. Patients aged 18 to 65 had newly diagnosed hyperthyroidism of under 2 months' duration. For the diagnoses, clinical symptoms, serum thyroxine and TRAb, thyroid ultrasound and orbital computed tomography were used. Points from the study as a whole: Researchers found most expanded thyroid clonotypes above 0.001 in blood as well.

The V gene is TRBV18, the J gene TRBJ1-3; the match to TRBD1 covers 9 bases. The clonotype comes from a man in his fifties or sixties with Graves' hyperthyroidism. Sequenced material: blood. The CDR3 is CASSPRQGGGGNTIYF. The CDR3, as DNA: TGTGCCAGCTCACCCCGACAGGGGGGAGGAGGAAACACCATATATTTT.